The clone carrying this TCR beta chain was detected a few times. Its antigen is unknown. This entry comes from a study of vaccination and CD4 T cells after COVID-19. Sequencing of the DNA from cultured CD4+ T cells was carried out with the Oncomine TCR Beta short-read assay. TCRdb independently ran MiXCR on the PCR reads; one entry per CDR3 protein. The data contain 15,000 to 20,000 distinct CDR3 sequences, around three fifths of them singletons. Study-level results: Post-vaccination, and not before, a median about 90% of reactive clones appeared in convalescent patients.

Treatment reported: approximately 9-day PBMC culture with coronavirus spike peptide pools or control peptides (ViraFEST assay). Alongside about 9.9 IU/ml IL-2 and 9 to 10 ug/ml peptide pools, PBMCs were cultured at a few million per well. This sequence originates from a human donor who had recovered from COVID-19. Sequencing input: CD4+ T cells from blood, cultured in vitro.

The CDR3 region has the DNA TGTGCCACCAGTGATTTCAGGGGCACTCAGCCCCAGCATTTT. Translation: CATSDFRGTQPQHF. This rearrangement joins TRBV24-1 to TRBJ1-5; perhaps TRBD1 as D (6 bases). The V gene lost 1 base and the J gene lost 6 bases, with 9 bases spanning the gap. The CDR3 loop spans 14 amino acids. Per germline, CDR1 KGHDR and CDR2 SFDVKD.